This T cell receptor beta chain emerged from a study of shared clonotypes between healthy human individuals. Study context: The cohort had two women and a few men, ages 18 to 49. Used for every donor were three CD4 naive, three CD4 memory, two CD8 naive and one CD8 memory plate. Study conclusions and caveats: Four donors had 4% to 5% of their naive CD4 clonotypes in common.

Note on this clone: Its matching antigen is unknown.

The study ran the assay at deep level. The assay was immunoSEQ multiplex PCR, and TCRdb's table has in-frame clones only and misses some. This table has a few million clones, around 95% appearing once. With 4 bases clipped from V and 5 bases from J, the junction kept 6 bases outside the gene matches. Germline lookup yields CDR1 SGHDT and CDR2 YYEEEE. This CDR3 has 14 amino acids. This chain links TRBV5-6 with TRBJ1-2; 9 bases match TRBD1. The sequenced sample was naive CD4+ T cells sorted from blood. Documented subset: CD45RA+ positively selected. This sequence originates from a young man in good health. The CDR3 protein is CASSLQGAGYGYTF. The CDR3 DNA follows: TGTGCCAGCAGCCTACAGGGGGCAGGGTATGGCTACACCTTC.